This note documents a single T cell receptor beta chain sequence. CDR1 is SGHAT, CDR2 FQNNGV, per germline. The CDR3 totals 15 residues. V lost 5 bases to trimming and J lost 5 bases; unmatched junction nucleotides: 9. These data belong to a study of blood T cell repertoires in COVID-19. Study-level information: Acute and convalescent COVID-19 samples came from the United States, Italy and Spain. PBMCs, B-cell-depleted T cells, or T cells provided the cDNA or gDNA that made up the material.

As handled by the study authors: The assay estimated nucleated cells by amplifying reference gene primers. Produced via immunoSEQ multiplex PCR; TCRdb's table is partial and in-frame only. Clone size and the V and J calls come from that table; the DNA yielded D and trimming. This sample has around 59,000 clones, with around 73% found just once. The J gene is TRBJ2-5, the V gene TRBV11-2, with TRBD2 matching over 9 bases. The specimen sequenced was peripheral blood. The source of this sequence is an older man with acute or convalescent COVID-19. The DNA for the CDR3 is TGTGCCAGCAGCCTTCAGGGCGGGAGGGGGGAGACCCAGTACTTC. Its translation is CASSLQGGRGETQYF.